This is a list of T cell receptor beta chains from one sample in a study of blood T cell repertoires in COVID-19. Some clones are missing from TCRdb's copy, which holds only in-frame ones; the method was immunoSEQ multiplex PCR. The table records just under 85,000 clones, around 83% of them present only once. Sequencing was performed on peripheral blood. These receptor sequences come from a woman in her sixties with acute or convalescent COVID-19. Each CDR3 is given with its conserved first and last residue. A D gene is named only where the DNA matches it firmly. Rows may omit the clone size; those that give it use once, few, many or a size class.

J gene | D gene | V gene | clone size | CDR3 protein | CDR3 DNA
TRBJ1-1 | . | TRBV6-5 | few | CASSYYGSNTEAFF | TGTGCCAGCAGTTACTACGGTTCGAACACTGAAGCTTTCTTT
TRBJ2-7 | . | TRBV7-8 | few | CASSLGSLPYEQYF | TGTGCCAGCAGCTTGGGCAGCCTTCCCTACGAGCAGTACTTC
TRBJ1-2 | . | TRBV7-9 | . | CASSLARGALGYTF | TGTGCCAGCAGCTTAGCGCGCGGGGCCCTTGGCTACACCTTC
TRBJ2-3 | . | TRBV6-1 | . | CASSQTDTQYF | TGTGCCAGCAGCCAGACAGATACGCAGTATTTT
TRBJ2-2 | TRBD1 | TRBV7-9 | . | CASSLYQGANTGELFF | TGTGCCAGCAGCTTATACCAGGGGGCGAACACCGGGGAGCTGTTTTTT
TRBJ1-5 | TRBD1 | TRBV15 | . | CATSKDRGYQPQHF | TGTGCCACCAGCAAAGACAGGGGATATCAGCCCCAGCATTTT
TRBJ1-3 | . | TRBV7-6 | . | CASSRDSSSGNTIYF | TGTGCCAGCAGCCGAGACTCAAGCTCTGGAAACACCATATATTTT
TRBJ2-2 | TRBD2 | TRBV3-1/TRBV3-2 | . | CASSQEQLAGLGELFF | TGTGCCAGCAGCCAAGAACAACTAGCGGGACTCGGGGAGCTGTTTTTT
TRBJ1-2 | TRBD1 | TRBV19 | . | CASSPLPVNRGGGYTF | TGTGCCAGTAGTCCCCTCCCCGTGAACAGGGGAGGTGGCTACACCTTC
TRBJ2-1 | . | TRBV28 | few | CATRGVPEQFF | TGTGCCACCAGAGGGGTTCCTGAGCAGTTCTTC
TRBJ2-3 | . | TRBV4-1 | . | CASSQDSDTASTDTQYF | TGCGCCAGCAGCCAAGACTCCGACACCGCTAGCACAGATACGCAGTATTTT
TRBJ2-5 | . | TRBV6-2/TRBV6-3 | . | CASSPGPQRGKTQYF | TGTGCCAGCAGCCCTGGACCACAGAGGGGGAAGACCCAGTACTTC
TRBJ2-1 | TRBD2 | TRBV7-2 | . | CASSLGLAGGQNEQFF | TGTGCCAGCAGCCTGGGACTAGCGGGGGGGCAGAATGAGCAGTTCTTC
TRBJ2-5 | TRBD1 | TRBV7-2 | . | CASRKTGAETQYF | TGTGCCAGCAGGAAGACAGGGGCCGAGACCCAGTACTTC
TRBJ2-7 | TRBD2 | TRBV11-3 | . | CASSRSGLAGVYEQYF | TGTGCCAGCAGCCGCTCGGGACTAGCGGGAGTGTACGAGCAGTACTTC
TRBJ2-7 | . | TRBV6-2/TRBV6-3 | . | CASSYSGAGSNLFDYEQYF | TGTGCCAGCAGTTACTCGGGGGCGGGCTCTAACCTTTTTGACTACGAGCAGTACTTC
TRBJ1-2 | TRBD1 | TRBV18 | . | CASSPGGTGVGYTF | TGTGCCAGCTCACCGGGAGGGACAGGGGTTGGCTACACCTTC
TRBJ1-2 | . | TRBV11-3 | . | CASSPGGATHGYTF | TGTGCCAGCAGCCCGGGGGGGGCGACCCATGGCTACACCTTC
TRBJ2-3 | TRBD2 | TRBV5-1 | . | CASSPPPSGSTDTQYF | TGCGCCAGCAGCCCCCCACCTAGCGGGAGCACAGATACGCAGTATTTT
TRBJ1-6 | . | TRBV6-6 | . | CASSLLGGRLRENNSPLHF | TGTGCCAGCAGTCTACTCGGTGGACGTCTCCGGGAGAATAATTCACCCCTCCACTTT
TRBJ2-1 | . | TRBV5-1 | . | CASSQTPDNEQFF | TGCGCCAGCAGCCAGACACCTGACAATGAGCAGTTCTTC
TRBJ2-7 | TRBD1 | TRBV5-1 | . | CASSLGSGGYEQYF | TGCGCCAGCAGCTTGGGGTCAGGGGGCTACGAGCAGTACTTC
TRBJ1-3 | . | TRBV7-2 | . | CASSSLVSGGRNTIYF | TGTGCCAGCAGCTCCCTGGTCTCTGGAGGACGGAACACCATATATTTT
TRBJ2-2 | TRBD2 | TRBV10-1 | . | CASGGGENTGELFF | TGCGCCAGCGGGGGGGGAGAGAACACCGGGGAGCTGTTTTTT
TRBJ2-1 | TRBD2 | TRBV7-9 | . | CASSLLSSGGNEQFF | TGTGCCAGCAGCTTACTGTCTAGCGGGGGAAATGAGCAGTTCTTC
TRBJ1-2 | . | TRBV10-3 | once | CASSGGNGYTF | TGTGCCTCAAGTGGGGGGAACGGCTACACCTTC
TRBJ1-5 | . | TRBV6-1 | . | CASSEGRDGQPQHF | TGTGCCAGCAGTGAAGGCAGGGATGGCCAGCCCCAGCATTTT
TRBJ1-5 | TRBD1 | TRBV2 | . | CASSSPTGGGQPQHF | TGTGCCAGCAGTTCTCCTACAGGGGGAGGCCAGCCCCAGCATTTT
TRBJ2-1 | . | TRBV11-2 | . | CASSFLRGAHDNEQFF | TGTGCCAGCAGCTTCTTAAGGGGTGCTCATGACAATGAGCAGTTCTTC
TRBJ2-2 | . | TRBV5-4 | once | CASHRGTTNTGELFF | TGTGCCTCACACCGGGGAACCACGAACACCGGGGAGCTGTTTTTT